Shown below are 25 T cell receptor beta chains from a single sample sequenced in a study of blood T cell repertoires in COVID-19. Repertoires were generated with immunoSEQ multiplex PCR, while TCRdb's copy carries only in-frame clones and drops some. The data contain fewer than 200,000 clones, under 90% of them singletons. Sequenced sample: peripheral blood. Every receptor here comes from a woman of 80 years or more with acute or convalescent COVID-19.

The V and J genes are TRBV5-1 and TRBJ2-1; TRBD1 might be the D (6 bases). This CDR3 has 16 amino acids. V dropped 2 bases and J dropped 0 bases, with 12 bases sitting between them. CDR1 and CDR2 from the germline V gene are SGHRS and YFSETQ. The CDR3 region is CASSFLQGSSYNEQFF. The CDR3 DNA sequence: TGCGCCAGCAGCTTTCTACAGGGAAGCTCCTACAATGAGCAGTTCTTC.

This chain joins TRBV19 and TRBJ2-3; possibly TRBD2 for D (6 bases). Trimming pared 8 bases from V and 6 bases from J, leaving 15 bases between. The CDR3 loop spans 13 amino acids. The germline V gene has CDR1 LNHDA and CDR2 SQIVND (reference sequence). The CDR3 bases are TGTGCCAGTGCATCAGATAGCGGCGATACGCAGTATTTT. This translates into CASASDSGDTQYF.

This rearrangement joins TRBV11-2 to TRBJ2-3; weak D call: TRBD2 (6 bases). The CDR3 totals 16 residues. Between the trimmed V and J ends, which lost 2 bases and 1 base, there was a span of 13 bases. The germline CDR1 and CDR2 sequences are SGHAT and FQNNGV. CDR3 residues: CASSLLGGAGTDTQYF. The CDR3 coding sequence is TGTGCCAGCAGCTTATTGGGGGGAGCCGGCACAGATACGCAGTATTTT.

This clone was seen only once. The CDR3 here is CASSAGSRSEQYF. The CDR3 nucleotides read TGTGCCAGCAGCGCGGGGTCACGCTCCGAGCAGTACTTC. The rearrangement joins TRBV7-9 to TRBJ2-7; D possibly corresponds to TRBD2 (6 bases). The CDR3 runs to 13 residues. V lost 5 bases and J 6 bases, leaving 14 bases between the germline ends. The germline V gene has CDR1 SEHNR and CDR2 FQNEAQ (reference sequence).

The chain is built from TRBV15 and TRBJ2-1; no firm D call. V lost 0 bases and J 6 bases, leaving 9 bases between the germline ends. The CDR3 totals 14 residues. Germline V gene lookup returns CDR1 LNHNV and CDR2 YYDKDF (reference sequence). Here the CDR3 reads CATSRDLDLNEQFF. The CDR3 DNA sequence: TGTGCCACCAGCAGAGATCTAGACCTCAATGAGCAGTTCTTC.

The rearrangement joins TRBV12-3 or TRBV12-4 to TRBJ2-3; TRBD2 matches 8 bases. The CDR3 spans 13 residues. V trimming: 6 bases; J trimming: 6 bases; junction bases outside the gene matches: 5. The chain's CDR3 is CASRRLATDTQYF. The CDR3, as DNA: TGTGCCAGCAGGCGACTAGCGACCGATACGCAGTATTTT.

CDR3 sequence reads: CASSYNGRGEQFF. CDR3 DNA sequence: TGTGCCAGCAGTTACAATGGACGGGGTGAGCAGTTCTTC. The chain uses TRBV6-5 and TRBJ2-1; tentative D call: TRBD2 (5 bases). V was shortened by 2 bases and J by 9 bases, with 11 bases between the two germline ends. Germline V lookup: CDR1 MNHEY, CDR2 SVGAGI. CDR3 length: 13 amino acids.

The rearrangement links TRBV14 to TRBJ1-1; no reliable D call. Germline lookup yields CDR1 SGHDN and CDR2 FVKESK. The CDR3 loop spans 13 amino acids. Trimming shortened V by 0 bases and J by 4 bases, and 6 bases separated the two germline ends. The CDR3 coding sequence is TGTGCCAGCAGCCAAGATATATTCACTGAAGCTTTCTTT. This encodes CASSQDIFTEAFF.

The genes are TRBV7-2 and TRBJ2-7; 13 bases map to TRBD2. The CDR3 covers 15 residues. The V gene end was trimmed by 5 bases and the J gene end by 5 bases; junction bases not matched to a gene: 6. Germline CDR1 reads SGHTA; CDR2 reads FQGNSA. CDR3 sequence (DNA): TGTGCCAGCAGCCCCACTAGCGGGAGGGCCCACGAGCAGTACTTC. Amino acid sequence: CASSPTSGRAHEQYF.

This sequence joins TRBV7-9 and TRBJ1-2; 8 positions match TRBD1. The length of the CDR3 is 17 residues. V lost 5 bases and J lost 2; bases outside the gene matches: 13. Looked up from germline, CDR1 is SEHNR and CDR2 is FQNEAQ (reference sequence). CDR3 nucleotide sequence: TGTGCCAGCAGCCAACCCCCGGGACAGGTGGCAAACTATGGCTACACCTTC. Translated: CASSQPPGQVANYGYTF.

The V gene is TRBV2, the J gene TRBJ2-7, with 14 bases lining up with TRBD2. The CDR3 has 17 residues. CDR1 SNHLY and CDR2 FYNNEI come from the germline V gene. V lost 1 base and J lost 0; bases outside the gene matches: 2. The CDR3 DNA sequence: TGTGCCAGCAGTGAAGGACTAGCGGGAGGGATCTCCTACGAGCAGTACTTC. Translated, it gives CASSEGLAGGISYEQYF.

As for this clone: The junction departs from the called germline gene at one end, perhaps through a read error. The J gene is TRBJ1-1, the V gene TRBV7-7, with 10 bases fitting TRBD1. The germline gives CDR1 SSHAT, CDR2 FNYEAQ (reference sequence). There are 14 residues in the CDR3. CDR3: CASSLGQGRTEAFF. The CDR3 bases are TGTGCTAGCAGCTTGGGACAGGGGAGGACTGAAGCTTTCTTT.

This chain joins TRBV18 and TRBJ2-3; D is perhaps TRBD2 (6 bases). Germline CDR1 reads KGHSH; CDR2 reads LQKENI. The V end lost 6 bases, the J end lost 1 base, and 20 bases lay between the germline ends. There are 17 residues in the CDR3. CDR3 DNA sequence: TGTGCCAGCTCGCGGGACCCCGGGGGATTGGGCACAGATACGCAGTATTTT. This sequence encodes CASSRDPGGLGTDTQYF.

V is TRBV19 and J is TRBJ2-7, with D uncertain. Trimming stripped 3 bases from V and 0 bases from J, with 9 bases between. The CDR3 covers 14 residues. Germline lookup yields CDR1 LNHDA and CDR2 SQIVND (reference sequence). The CDR3 reads CASSIRVSSYEQYF. CDR3 DNA sequence: TGTGCCAGTAGTATCCGGGTCAGCTCCTACGAGCAGTACTTC. The full variable domain, completed using reference TRBV19 and TRBJ2-7, is DGGITQSPKYLFRKEGQNVTLSCEQNLNHDAMYWYRQDPGQGLRLIYYSQIVNDFQKGDIAEGYSVSREKKESFPLTVTSAQKNPTAFYLCASSIRVSSYEQYFGPGTRLTVT.

V gene TRBV19 combines with J gene TRBJ1-2; D is uncertain. V was cut by 6 bases and J by 5 bases, with 16 bases left in between. Germline-derived CDR1 and CDR2 are LNHDA and SQIVND (reference sequence). This CDR3 comprises 14 residues. The CDR3 DNA is TGTGCCAGTAGCACCCGGGGAGGTACTTATGGCTACACCTTC. Its translation is CASSTRGGTYGYTF.

The J gene is TRBJ1-4, the V gene TRBV25-1, with D possibly being TRBD1 (5 bases). Germline V CDR1 and CDR2: MGHDK, SYGVNS. V was shortened by 3 bases and J by 7 bases, with 24 bases between the two germline ends. The CDR3 has 18 amino acids. CDR3 amino acids: CASSEGQGQRIWGEKLFF. The CDR3 DNA reads as TGTGCCAGCAGTGAGGGTCAGGGTCAAAGAATTTGGGGTGAAAAACTGTTTTTT.

This chain links TRBV29-1 with TRBJ2-5, with D perhaps TRBD2 (6 bases). Germline CDR1 is SQVTM and CDR2 is ANQGSEA. Trimming removed 6 bases at V and 6 bases at J, with 14 bases between. CDR3 length equals 12 residues. CDR3 nucleotides: TGCAGCGTGCGGGACGGGGAAAAGACCCAGTACTTC. This translates into CSVRDGEKTQYF. Drawing the rest from reference TRBV29-1 and TRBJ2-5, the complete variable domain is SAVISQKPSRDICQRGTSLTIQCQVDSQVTMMFWYRQQPGQSLTLIATANQGSEATYESGFVIDKFPISRPNLTFSTLTVSNMSPEDSSIYLCSVRDGEKTQYFGPGTRLLVL.

This sequence joins TRBV4-3 and TRBJ1-4, with TRBD1 matching over 7 bases. CDR1 is LGHNA, CDR2 YSLEER, per germline. The ends lost 3 bases at V and 4 bases at J; junction bases unmatched: 8. The CDR3 loop spans 16 amino acids. The DNA for the CDR3 is TGCGCCAGCAGCCAGGGGACGACAGGGTTTAATGAAAAACTGTTTTTT. It codes for CASSQGTTGFNEKLFF.

This sequence joins TRBV5-5 and TRBJ1-1, with D possibly being TRBD1 (6 bases). CDR1 and CDR2 from the germline V gene are SGHKS and YYEKEE (reference sequence). This CDR3 is 14 amino acids long. V was shortened by 2 bases and J by 1 base, with 9 bases between the two germline ends. Written as DNA, the CDR3 is TGTGCCAGCAGCTTACAGGGTTGGAACACTGAAGCTTTCTTT. This translates into CASSLQGWNTEAFF.

This chain links TRBV12-3 or TRBV12-4 with TRBJ1-1; D gene uncertain. The V end was cut by 3 bases, the J end by 3 bases, with 8 bases between. The CDR3 extends over 13 amino acids. The CDR3 DNA follows: TGTGCCAGCAGTTTTACAGCATACACTGAAGCTTTCTTT. Encoded protein: CASSFTAYTEAFF.

This clone was observed once. The V and J genes are TRBV19 and TRBJ2-7; D is perhaps TRBD1 (5 bases). CDR1 and CDR2 from the germline V gene are LNHDA and SQIVND (reference sequence). The CDR3 is made up of 14 amino acids. V lost 6 bases and J lost 2, with 14 bases in between. The CDR3 loop reads CASSSLQAAYEQYF. CDR3 sequence (DNA): TGTGCCAGTAGCAGCTTACAGGCGGCCTACGAGCAGTACTTC.

J is TRBJ2-1 and V is TRBV7-2, with TRBD2 matching 10 bases. The CDR3 has 17 residues. The junction had 8 bases not matched to a gene; V was cut back by 5 bases and J by 1 base. Germline V gene data show CDR1 as SGHTA and CDR2 as FQGNSA. The chain's CDR3 is CASSQRLAGVSYNEQFF. Here the CDR3 DNA reads TGTGCCAGCAGCCAGAGGCTAGCGGGAGTTTCCTACAATGAGCAGTTCTTC.

V and J are TRBV2 and TRBJ2-2; D possibly corresponds to TRBD2 (7 bases). Trimming shortened V by 6 bases and J by 6 bases, and 17 bases separated the two germline ends. CDR1 is SNHLY and CDR2 is FYNNEI in the germline V gene. CDR3 length: 15 residues. The DNA for the CDR3 is TGTGCCAGCAGGGCAGAGGGGGGGACGTCCGGGGAGCTGTTTTTT. Amino acid sequence: CASRAEGGTSGELFF.

V is TRBV19 and J is TRBJ2-2, with D hard to call. Trimming removed 3 bases from V and 5 bases from J, with 10 bases in between. CDR3 length equals 14 residues. Germline CDR1 reads LNHDA; CDR2 reads SQIVND (reference sequence). The DNA of the CDR3 is TGTGCCAGTAGTATTCCCCCCCCGACCGGGGAGCTGTTTTTT. This gives the protein CASSIPPPTGELFF.

V and J are TRBV4-1 and TRBJ2-1; a possible D gene is TRBD2 (6 bases). CDR1 MGHRA and CDR2 YSYEKL come from the germline V gene. The CDR3 is made up of 16 amino acids. Trimming removed 2 bases from V and 4 bases from J, with 15 bases in between. The CDR3 DNA reads TGCGCCAGCAGCCAACAGTCCTACGGGAGTTACAATGAGCAGTTCTTC. It translates to CASSQQSYGSYNEQFF.